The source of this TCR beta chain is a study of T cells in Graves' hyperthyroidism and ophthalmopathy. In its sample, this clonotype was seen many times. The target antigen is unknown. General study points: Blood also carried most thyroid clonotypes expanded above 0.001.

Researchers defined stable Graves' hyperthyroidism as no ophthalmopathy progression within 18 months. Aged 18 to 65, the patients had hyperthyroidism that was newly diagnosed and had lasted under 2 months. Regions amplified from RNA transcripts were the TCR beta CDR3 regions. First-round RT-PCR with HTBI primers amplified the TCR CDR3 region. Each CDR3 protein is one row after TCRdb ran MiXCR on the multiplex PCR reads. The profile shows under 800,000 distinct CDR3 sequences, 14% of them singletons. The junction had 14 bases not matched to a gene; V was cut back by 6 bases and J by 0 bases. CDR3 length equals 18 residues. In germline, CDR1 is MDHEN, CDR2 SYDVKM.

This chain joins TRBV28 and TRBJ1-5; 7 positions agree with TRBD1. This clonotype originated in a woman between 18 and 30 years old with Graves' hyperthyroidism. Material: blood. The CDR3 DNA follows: TGTGCCAGCAGCCCTGACGGAGCCGGGACAGATAGCAATCAGCCCCAGCATTTT. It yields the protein CASSPDGAGTDSNQPQHF.